This T cell receptor (beta chain) was documented in a study of blood T cell repertoires in COVID-19. Study information: PBMCs, B-cell-depleted T cells, or T cells provided the cDNA or gDNA that made up the material.

The CDR3 runs to 16 residues. Looked up from germline, CDR1 is LGHNA and CDR2 is YNFKEQ. Trimming removed 4 bases at V and 0 bases at J, with 15 bases between. Clones were sequenced by immunoSEQ multiplex PCR, and TCRdb holds only the in-frame ones, with some missing. The repertoire holds some 200,000 clones, with about 88% as singletons. Sequencing was carried out using PBMCs or T cells enriched from blood (not recorded which). V usage is TRBV4-2 and J usage is TRBJ2-5; D is possibly TRBD2 (5 bases). This sequence was found in a woman aged 25 to 45 who had recovered from COVID-19. In DNA, the CDR3 is TGTGCCAGCAGCCGAGAGACGGGAAGGAACCAAGAGACCCAGTACTTC. Protein: CASSRETGRNQETQYF.